This is a list of T cell receptor beta chains from one sample in a study of T cell repertoires in cytomegalovirus infection. TCRdb itself ran the reads through MiXCR, one entry per CDR3 protein. The sample has approximately 500,000 distinct CDR3 sequences; 26% are singletons. The material sequenced was PBMCs. Every receptor here comes from a human donor in good health (CMV status not recorded). Some clones in this sample may be carry-over from other donors' samples. Both conserved end residues are part of each CDR3. D genes are given only for firm matches. Size is omitted from some rows. Given values are once, few, many or a class for expanded clones.

J,length,D,size,V,CDR3,DNA
TRBJ2-5,15,NA,NA,TRBV7-2,CASSLGSGPQETQYF,TGTGCCAGCAGCTTAGGGTCAGGCCCCCAAGAGACCCAGTACTTC
TRBJ2-1,14,NA,many,TRBV7-2,CASSLRRGDRGQFF,TGTGCCAGCAGCTTACGTCGGGGAGATCGCGGGCAGTTCTTC
TRBJ2-7,16,TRBD2,NA,TRBV7-6,CASSLSPSGSSYEQYF,TGTGCCAGCAGCTTATCCCCCAGCGGGAGCTCCTACGAGCAGTACTTC
TRBJ2-7,15,NA,NA,TRBV3-1,CASSQGPTGIHEQYF,TGTGCCAGCAGCCAAGGCCCCACTGGGATCCACGAGCAGTACTTC
TRBJ1-2,14,TRBD1,NA,TRBV6-1,CASSVTTGSYGYTF,TGTGCCAGCAGTGTAACGACAGGGTCCTATGGCTACACCTTC
TRBJ2-1,14,NA,few,TRBV4-3,CASSPQASPGEQFF,TGCGCCAGCAGCCCACAGGCCAGCCCGGGAGAGCAGTTCTTC
TRBJ1-1,15,TRBD1,once,TRBV18,CASSEGTGGNTEAFF,TGTGCCAGCTCAGAGGGGACAGGGGGGAACACTGAAGCTTTCTTT
TRBJ2-5,13,NA,few,TRBV12-3/TRBV12-4,CASSHTEQETQYF,TGTGCCAGCAGTCATACAGAGCAAGAGACCCAGTACTTC
TRBJ2-3,15,TRBD2,few,TRBV28,CASSFSGRYTDTQYF,TGTGCCAGCAGTTTTAGCGGGAGATACACAGATACGCAGTATTTT
TRBJ2-1,15,TRBD2,few,TRBV12-3/TRBV12-4,CASRLTSGSYNEQFF,TGTGCCAGCAGGCTAACTAGCGGGAGTTACAATGAGCAGTTCTTC
TRBJ2-3,16,TRBD2,many,TRBV11-1,CASSPRGSGSPDTQYF,TGTGCCAGCAGCCCCCGGGGTAGCGGGAGTCCCGATACGCAGTATTTT
TRBJ2-4,14,TRBD2,NA,TRBV7-9,CASSQGLASDIQYF,TGTGCCAGCAGCCAAGGACTAGCTTCGGACATTCAGTACTTC
TRBJ1-5,15,NA,NA,TRBV18,CASSPQSGYNQPQHF,TGTGCCAGCTCACCGCAATCAGGGTACAATCAGCCCCAGCATTTT
TRBJ1-2,17,NA,NA,TRBV20-1,CSASHFWGLSALYGYTF,TGCAGTGCTAGCCACTTCTGGGGACTCAGCGCACTCTATGGCTACACCTTC
TRBJ2-1,15,TRBD2,NA,TRBV4-2,CASSLQREAEYEQFF,TGTGCCAGCAGTCTGCAGCGGGAGGCCGAGTATGAGCAGTTCTTC
TRBJ1-1,16,TRBD1,few,TRBV19,CASSTRQGARDTEAFF,TGTGCCAGTAGTACCCGACAGGGGGCGAGAGACACTGAAGCTTTCTTT
TRBJ1-1,19,NA,NA,TRBV11-2,CASSPTWGGRKFGYTEAFF,TGTGCCAGCAGCCCTACCTGGGGGGGGCGCAAATTTGGGTACACTGAAGCTTTCTTT
TRBJ2-5,13,NA,NA,TRBV18,CASSPPVGETQYF,TGTGCCAGCTCACCCCCCGTGGGTGAGACCCAGTACTTC
TRBJ2-6,17,NA,many,TRBV7-2,CASSLAPRGGGANVLTF,TGTGCCAGCAGCTTAGCCCCCAGGGGTGGAGGGGCCAACGTCCTGACTTTC
TRBJ1-2,13,NA,many,TRBV7-2,CASSRDGSYGYTF,TGTGCCAGCAGCCGAGACGGTTCCTATGGCTACACCTTC
TRBJ1-2,15,TRBD1,NA,TRBV19,CASTEPGQGVSGYTF,TGTGCCAGTACCGAGCCGGGACAGGGGGTTTCTGGCTACACCTTC